A single TCR beta chain is shown here with its context. Trimming removed 4 bases from V and 6 bases from J, with 9 bases in between. Germline CDR1 GTSNPN, CDR2 SVGIG (reference sequence). The CDR3 sequence is 11 residues long. Assay used: immunoSEQ multiplex PCR; TCRdb lists only in-frame clones, some missing. This table holds about 100,000 clones, approximately 90% found once. Prior autoimmune disease or systemic immunosuppression barred patients. This record comes from a study of OX40 agonist ivuxolimab in advanced cancers. The TCR was taken from an adult with an advanced solid tumor such as melanoma, head and neck, liver or kidney cancer. The rearrangement uses TRBV30 and TRBJ1-1; D not resolved. The sequences come from CD4+ or CD8+ T cells sorted from blood, collected in a trial of the OX40 agonist ivuxolimab. Here the CDR3 reads CAWTRESEAFF. The CDR3 DNA follows: TGTGCCTGGACCCGGGAGTCTGAAGCTTTCTTT. The complete variable domain, with remaining parts taken from reference TRBV30 and TRBJ1-1, reads SQTIHQWPATLVQPVGSPLSLECTVEGTSNPNLYWYRQAAGRGLQLLFYSVGIGQISSEVPQNLSASRPQDRQFILSSKKLLLSDSGFYLCAWTRESEAFFGQGTRLTVV.